This T cell receptor (beta chain) comes out of a study of blood T cells in healthy people across ages. CDR1 SGHRS and CDR2 YFSETQ come from the germline V gene. Trimming stripped 2 bases from V and 5 bases from J, with 8 bases between. The CDR3 contains 13 residues. For this clonotype: Its target is unknown.

Study-wide results and caveats: Across samples, TCR beta diversity tracked strongly with naive T cell percentage.

A sample-barcoded 5' primer and a J-beta primer mix were used in a second PCR of roughly 6 to 11 cycles. TCRdb re-called the 5' RACE reads through MiXCR, storing one row per CDR3 protein. The sample has 600,000 to 800,000 distinct CDR3 sequences, around a fifth seen once. This chain connects TRBV5-1 to TRBJ2-1, with D perhaps matching TRBD1 (5 bases). The sequence was obtained from a man between 70 and 80 years old in good health. Specimen: blood. The CDR3 coding sequence is TGCGCCAGCAGCTTACAGGATAACAATGAGCAGTTCTTC. Protein product: CASSLQDNNEQFF.